This TCR beta chain was sequenced during a study of blood T cell repertoires in COVID-19. Looking at the study overall: COVID-19 samples collected from the United States, Italy and Spain covered acute and convalescent phases.

Repertoires were generated with immunoSEQ multiplex PCR, while TCRdb's copy carries only in-frame clones and drops some. The data show 95,000 to 100,000 clones, with roughly nine tenths seen just once and 17% held by the top ten. V lost 4 bases and J lost 6; bases outside the gene matches: 4. This CDR3 has 15 residues. CDR1 and CDR2 from the germline V gene are LGHNA and YNFKEQ. The chain recombines TRBV4-2 with TRBJ2-3, with TRBD2 matching 13 bases. Specimen: peripheral blood. This clonotype was obtained from a man in his fifties or sixties with acute or convalescent COVID-19. This chain's CDR3 is CASSRGTSGEDTQYF. For the CDR3, the DNA is TGTGCCAGCAGCCGTGGGACTAGCGGGGAGGATACGCAGTATTTT.